The 10 T cell receptor beta chains presented below share a single source sample, sequenced in a study of follicular helper T cells after annual influenza vaccination. The method was immunoSEQ multiplex PCR; TCRdb's version includes in-frame clones alone and lacks a portion of them. The data contain roughly 10,000 clones, around four fifths of them singletons. Sample time point: 2015-2016 season, 7 days after influenza vaccination. This specimen was CXCR5- memory CD4+ T cells sorted from blood, taken 7 days after influenza vaccination. The receptors derive from an adult who received the influenza vaccine.

This clone was counted a few times. The gene calls are TRBV5-4 and TRBJ1-6; D not resolved. The CDR3 extends over 13 amino acids. V gave up 1 base and J gave up 16 bases, with 15 bases separating them. Germline V CDR1 and CDR2: SGHNT, YYREEE (reference sequence). The CDR3: CASSLLPTRRLHF. The CDR3 nucleotides read TGTGCCAGCAGCTTGCTTCCTACAAGGCGGCTCCACTTT.

CDR3 in DNA: TGTGCCAGCAGCGCGGGCAGGACAGGGGGTGGCACAGATACGCAGTATTTT. This gives the protein CASSAGRTGGGTDTQYF. The chain has TRBV9 and TRBJ2-3, with TRBD1 identical over 10 bases. Germline V CDR1 and CDR2: SGDLS, YYNGEE. J gave up 1 base and V 3 bases, and 8 bases lay outside the gene matches. The CDR3 length is 17 residues.

The genes are TRBV7-9 and TRBJ2-7; D might be TRBD1 or TRBD2, each matching 7 bases. The germline gives CDR1 SEHNR, CDR2 FQNEAQ (reference sequence). The CDR3 is made up of 17 amino acids. V was cut by 5 bases and J by 5 bases, with 25 bases left in between. CDR3 nucleotides: TGTGCCAGCAGCCCCCGAAGCGGTGGGGAGGGGGCTCACGAGCAGTACTTC. It translates to CASSPRSGGEGAHEQYF.

This clone was detected a few times. The CDR3 is CASSGTSGNPYEQYF. The CDR3 coding sequence is TGTGCCAGCAGTGGGACTAGCGGAAACCCCTACGAGCAGTACTTC. The chain uses TRBV2 and TRBJ2-7, with 10 bases matching TRBD2. CDR3 size: 15 residues. V was pared by 4 bases and J by 2 bases, with 5 bases of the junction left unmatched. The germline V gene encodes CDR1 SNHLY and CDR2 FYNNEI.

This clone was counted a single time. V gene TRBV6-6 combines with J gene TRBJ1-1, with a tentative D call TRBD1 (5 bases). The length of the CDR3 is 15 residues. Trimming shortened V by 0 bases and J by 11 bases, and 19 bases separated the two germline ends. Per germline, CDR1 MNHNY and CDR2 SVGAGI (reference sequence). The CDR3 reads CASSYSGLKGAPAFF. The CDR3 DNA is TGTGCCAGCAGTTACTCGGGTCTAAAAGGGGCTCCGGCTTTCTTT.

The rearrangement joins TRBV28 to TRBJ2-6; D is ambiguous. Per the germline V gene, CDR1 is MDHEN and CDR2 is SYDVKM. The CDR3 is 14 residues long. Trimming stripped 5 bases from V and 3 bases from J, with 8 bases between. CDR3 sequence: CASSIWGGANVLTF. For the CDR3, the DNA is TGTGCCAGCAGTATCTGGGGTGGGGCCAACGTCCTGACTTTC. The full variable domain, rest sourced from reference TRBV28 and TRBJ2-6, is DVKVTQSSRYLVKRTGEKVFLECVQDMDHENMFWYRQDPGLGLRLIYFSYDVKMKEKGDIPEGYSVSREKKERFSLILESASTNQTSMYLCASSIWGGANVLTFGAGSRLTVL.

The chain joins TRBV7-9 to TRBJ1-1; D unclear. V was pared by 5 bases and J by 1 base, with 5 bases between. This CDR3 region has 12 residues. The germline V gene encodes CDR1 SEHNR and CDR2 FQNEAQ (reference sequence). The CDR3 DNA reads TGTGCCAGCAGCCGGGAGAACACTGAAGCTTTCTTT. This encodes CASSRENTEAFF.

This chain connects TRBV5-4 to TRBJ2-5, with TRBD1 identical over 8 bases. The CDR3 runs 14 residues. J was trimmed by 5 bases and V by 0 bases; bases with no gene match: 3. Germline V lookup: CDR1 SGHNT, CDR2 YYREEE (reference sequence). CDR3 in DNA: TGTGCCAGCAGCTTGGACAGGGGGGTGGAGACCCAGTACTTC. Encoded protein: CASSLDRGVETQYF.

The V and J genes are TRBV28 and TRBJ2-5, with 9 bases fitting TRBD2. Germline V gene lookup returns CDR1 MDHEN and CDR2 SYDVKM. Unmatched junction bases numbered 17, after V lost 2 bases and J lost 4 bases. This CDR3 is built from 19 residues. The CDR3 DNA follows: TGTGCCAGCAGTTTACGGGGTAGCGGGGGCCCTCCCTTGGGAGAGACCCAGTACTTC. Protein product: CASSLRGSGGPPLGETQYF.

The chain has TRBV7-8 and TRBJ2-5, with 9 nucleotides matching TRBD1. CDR3 size: 17 residues. V lost 6 bases and J lost 6; bases outside the gene matches: 17. Germline V gene lookup returns CDR1 SGHVS and CDR2 FQNEAQ. The CDR3 here is CASSFAATGQGVKTQYF. CDR3 DNA: TGTGCCAGCAGTTTTGCCGCAACGGGACAGGGTGTCAAGACCCAGTACTTC.